This TCR beta chain was captured by sequencing in a study of cytomegalovirus exposure and HLA in healthy donors. About this clone: Its specificity is not known. At one boundary the junction diverges from the germline segment, which might be a read error.

The donors (healthy individuals) were bone marrow donors. Donors were ostensibly healthy at sampling, although undocumented immune exposures were probable. Germline CDR1 is MRHNA and CDR2 is SNTAGT. The CDR3 contains 12 residues. In the PCR, 60 Vbeta and 13 Jbeta primers were used. The table came from immunoSEQ multiplex PCR; TCRdb's copy has only in-frame clones and leaves some out. The profile shows 120,000 or so clones, over 60% of them singletons. Study-wide results and limits: A later analysis by the authors found several of the most significant clusters apparently linked to common viral pathogens. The study had only CMV serostatus as immune exposure information.

The V call is TRBV6-4, the J call TRBJ2-7; D is possibly TRBD1 (5 bases). The sample consisted of PBMCs. The sequence was obtained from a woman aged 40 to 55 in good health and CMV-seropositive. The CDR3 DNA reads TGTGCCAGCAGGACCAATCGGACGCGAAGACAGTTC. It encodes CASRTNRTRRQF.